This T cell receptor beta chain was captured in a study of cytomegalovirus exposure and HLA in healthy donors. Study-level points and caveats: The authors assumed roughly uniform sequencing depth across donors for presence/absence analyses. CMV serostatus alone was available as immune exposure information.

Each donor's status was that of a healthy bone marrow donor. Nominal health characterized the donors when sampled, though unrecorded immune exposures were likely. In germline, CDR1 is LNHNV, CDR2 YYDKDF (reference sequence). This CDR3 has 14 amino acids. V was clipped by 5 bases and J by 1 base; unmatched bases: 4. This clone was recorded a few times. What it binds is not known. In the PCR, 60 Vbeta and 13 Jbeta primers were used. The protocol was immunoSEQ multiplex PCR, while the TCRdb copy is restricted to in-frame clones and leaves out a portion. Among 80,000 to 100,000 clones listed, 55% to 80% were seen once.

This chain joins TRBV15 and TRBJ1-1, with 7 bases lining up with TRBD1. The sequencing sample was made of PBMCs. This receptor was taken from a female donor in good health and CMV-seronegative. CDR3 bases: TGTGCCACCAGCGCCCGGGACAGGAACACTGAAGCTTTCTTT. Protein product: CATSARDRNTEAFF.